This T cell receptor (beta chain) was sequenced in a study of CD8+CD57+ T cells in acquired aplastic anemia. Study-level results: Diversity in CD8+CD57+ cells from patients fell below that of the total CD4+ and CD8+ cell pools. This difference was described as decreased diversity. With respect to CD8+ Simpson's diversity, patients and controls did not differ significantly. Patients shared under 30 CD8+ CDR3 sequences with controls.

Those patients picked for sequencing had displayed CD8+CD57+ cell expansion on flow cytometry. Among the approximately twelve patients, 2 also had CD8+CD57+ effector memory cells sequenced. Among the patients, none had received any therapy at the time of blood sampling. The germline V gene encodes CDR1 SEHNR and CDR2 FQNEAQ (reference sequence). Trimming took 5 bases from V and 1 from J, leaving 18 bases between them. This CDR3 is 16 amino acids long. According to the study, genomic DNA was the template for TCR beta VDJ and CDR3 profiling. TCRdb used MiXCR to reprocess the reads, holding one entry per CDR3 protein. The sample shows about 20,000 distinct CDR3 sequences, approximately 39% of them seen only once. With respect to this clonotype: Its target is not known.

This rearrangement joins TRBV7-9 to TRBJ2-7, with D tentatively TRBD2 (5 bases). This TCR came from a human donor with aplastic anemia. Sequences were obtained from CD8+CD57+ T cells sorted from PBMCs. As for subset: bead-enriched CD8+CD57+ effector memory T cells from SAA patients. For the CDR3, the DNA is TGTGCCAGCAGCCCAATTATGGCGGGCCCTTCCTACGAGCAGTACTTC. This encodes CASSPIMAGPSYEQYF.